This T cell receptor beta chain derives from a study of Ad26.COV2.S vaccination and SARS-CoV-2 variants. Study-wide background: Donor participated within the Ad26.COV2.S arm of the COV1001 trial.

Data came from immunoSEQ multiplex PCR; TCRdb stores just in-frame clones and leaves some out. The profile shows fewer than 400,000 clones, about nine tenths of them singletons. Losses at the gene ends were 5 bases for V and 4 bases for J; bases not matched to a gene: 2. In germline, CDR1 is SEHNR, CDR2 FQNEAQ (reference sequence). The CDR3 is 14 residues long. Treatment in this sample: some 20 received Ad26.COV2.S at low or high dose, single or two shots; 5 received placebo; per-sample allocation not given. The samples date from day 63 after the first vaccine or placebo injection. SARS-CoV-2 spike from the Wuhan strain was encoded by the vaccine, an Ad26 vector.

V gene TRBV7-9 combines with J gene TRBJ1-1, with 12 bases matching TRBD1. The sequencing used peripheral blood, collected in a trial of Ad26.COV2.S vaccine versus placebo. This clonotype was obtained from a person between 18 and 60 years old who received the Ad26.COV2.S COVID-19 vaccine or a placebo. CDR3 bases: TGTGCCAGCAGCAGGGACAGGGGGCTCACTGAAGCTTTCTTT. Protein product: CASSRDRGLTEAFF.